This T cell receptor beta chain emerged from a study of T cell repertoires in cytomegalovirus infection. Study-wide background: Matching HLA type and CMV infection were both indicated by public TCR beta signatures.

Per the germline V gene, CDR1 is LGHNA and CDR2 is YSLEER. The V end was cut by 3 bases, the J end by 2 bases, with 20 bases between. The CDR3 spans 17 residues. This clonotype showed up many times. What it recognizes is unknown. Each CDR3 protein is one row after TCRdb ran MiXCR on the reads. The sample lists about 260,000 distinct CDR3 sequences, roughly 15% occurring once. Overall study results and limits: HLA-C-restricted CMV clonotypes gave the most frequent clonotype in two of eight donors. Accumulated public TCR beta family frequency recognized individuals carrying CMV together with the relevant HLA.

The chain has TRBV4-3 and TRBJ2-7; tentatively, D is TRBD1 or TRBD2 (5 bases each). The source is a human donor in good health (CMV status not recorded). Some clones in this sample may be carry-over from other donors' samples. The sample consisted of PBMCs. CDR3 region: CASSQDLPGPFAYEQYF. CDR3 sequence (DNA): TGCGCCAGCAGCCAGGATCTGCCGGGACCCTTCGCCTACGAGCAGTACTTC.